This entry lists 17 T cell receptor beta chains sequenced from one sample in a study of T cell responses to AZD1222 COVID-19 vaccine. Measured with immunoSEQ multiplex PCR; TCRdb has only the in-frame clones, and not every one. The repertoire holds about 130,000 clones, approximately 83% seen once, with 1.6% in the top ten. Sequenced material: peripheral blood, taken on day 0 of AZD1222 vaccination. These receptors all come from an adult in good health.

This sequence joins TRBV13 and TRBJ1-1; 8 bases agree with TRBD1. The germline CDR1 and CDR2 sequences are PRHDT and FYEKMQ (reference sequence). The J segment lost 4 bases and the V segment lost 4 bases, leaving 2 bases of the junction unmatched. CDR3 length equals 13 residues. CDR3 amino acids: CASSWDRLTEAFF. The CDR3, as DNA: TGTGCCAGCAGCTGGGACAGGCTCACTGAAGCTTTCTTT.

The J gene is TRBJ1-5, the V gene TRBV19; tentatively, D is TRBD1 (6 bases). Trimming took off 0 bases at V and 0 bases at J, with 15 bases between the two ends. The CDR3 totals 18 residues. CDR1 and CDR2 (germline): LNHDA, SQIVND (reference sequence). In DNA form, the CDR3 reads TGTGCCAGTAGTATAGACAGGGGCGGGCCCTATAGCAATCAGCCCCAGCATTTT. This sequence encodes CASSIDRGGPYSNQPQHF.

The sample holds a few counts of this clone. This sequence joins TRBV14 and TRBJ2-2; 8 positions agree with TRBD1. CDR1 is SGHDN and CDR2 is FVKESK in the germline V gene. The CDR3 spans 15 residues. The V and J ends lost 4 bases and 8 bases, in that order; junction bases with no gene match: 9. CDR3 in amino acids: CASSPRTGIKGELFF. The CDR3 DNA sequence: TGTGCCAGCAGCCCTAGGACAGGGATTAAGGGGGAGCTGTTTTTT.

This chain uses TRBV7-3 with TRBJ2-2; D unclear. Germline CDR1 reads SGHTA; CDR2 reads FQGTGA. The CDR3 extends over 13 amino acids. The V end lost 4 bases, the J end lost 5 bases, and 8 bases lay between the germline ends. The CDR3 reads CASSYERTGELFF. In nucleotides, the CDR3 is TGTGCCAGCAGCTACGAACGGACCGGGGAGCTGTTTTTT.

The CDR3 DNA is TGTGCCAGTACCTGGGACAGGGGGAGCAATGGCTACACCTTC. Its protein is CASTWDRGSNGYTF. This chain uses TRBV19 with TRBJ1-2, with 11 bases matching TRBD1. V lost 7 bases, J lost 6 bases, and 7 bases stayed unmatched. Per germline, CDR1 LNHDA and CDR2 SQIVND (reference sequence). CDR3 length equals 14 residues. The entire variable domain, with the rest obtained from reference TRBV19 and TRBJ1-2, is as follows: DGGITQSPKYLFRKEGQNVTLSCEQNLNHDAMYWYRQDPGQGLRLIYYSQIVNDFQKGDIAEGYSVSREKKESFPLTVTSAQKNPTAFYLCASTWDRGSNGYTFGSGTRLTVV.

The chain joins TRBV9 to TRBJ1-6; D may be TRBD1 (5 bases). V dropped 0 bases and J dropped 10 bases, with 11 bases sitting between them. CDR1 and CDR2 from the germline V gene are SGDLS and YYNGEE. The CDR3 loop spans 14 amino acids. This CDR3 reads CASSVEGVRSPLHF. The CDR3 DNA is TGTGCCAGCAGCGTAGAAGGGGTTCGGTCACCCCTCCACTTT.

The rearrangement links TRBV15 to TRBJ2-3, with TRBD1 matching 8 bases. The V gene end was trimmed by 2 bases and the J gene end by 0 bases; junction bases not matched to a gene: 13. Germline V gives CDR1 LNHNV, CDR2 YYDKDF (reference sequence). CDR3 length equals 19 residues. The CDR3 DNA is TGTGCCACCAGCAGACAGGGGGCCGGGGCTTCTCTCAGCACAGATACGCAGTATTTT. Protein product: CATSRQGAGASLSTDTQYF.

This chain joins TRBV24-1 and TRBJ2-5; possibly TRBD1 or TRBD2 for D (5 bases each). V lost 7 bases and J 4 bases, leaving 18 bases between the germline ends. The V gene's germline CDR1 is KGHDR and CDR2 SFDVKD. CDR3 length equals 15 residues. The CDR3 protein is CATSIPIGGAETQYF. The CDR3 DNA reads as TGTGCCACCAGCATCCCGATTGGGGGAGCAGAGACCCAGTACTTC.

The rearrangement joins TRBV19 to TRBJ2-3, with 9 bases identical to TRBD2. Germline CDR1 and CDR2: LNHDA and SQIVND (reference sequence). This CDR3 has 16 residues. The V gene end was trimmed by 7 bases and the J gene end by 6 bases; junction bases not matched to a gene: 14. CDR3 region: CASTAGGGRARDTQYF. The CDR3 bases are TGTGCCAGTACCGCAGGAGGCGGGAGGGCCAGGGATACGCAGTATTTT.

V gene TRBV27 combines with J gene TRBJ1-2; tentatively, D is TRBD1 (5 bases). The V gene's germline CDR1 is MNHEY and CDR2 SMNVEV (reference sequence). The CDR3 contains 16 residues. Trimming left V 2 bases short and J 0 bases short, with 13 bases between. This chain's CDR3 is CASSLGAGVSNYGYTF. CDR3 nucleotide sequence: TGTGCCAGCAGTTTAGGGGCGGGGGTTTCTAACTATGGCTACACCTTC.

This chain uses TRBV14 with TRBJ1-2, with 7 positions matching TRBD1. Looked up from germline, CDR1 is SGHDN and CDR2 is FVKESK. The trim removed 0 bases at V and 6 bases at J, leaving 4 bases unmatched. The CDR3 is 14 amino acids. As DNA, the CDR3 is TGTGCCAGCAGCCAAGATCGGCAGGGGGATGGCTACACCTTC. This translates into CASSQDRQGDGYTF.

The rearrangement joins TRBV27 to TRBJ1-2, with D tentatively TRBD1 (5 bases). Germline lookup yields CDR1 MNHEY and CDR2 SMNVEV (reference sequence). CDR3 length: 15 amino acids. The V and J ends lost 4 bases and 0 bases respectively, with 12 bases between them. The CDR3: CASSSPGLSNYGYTF. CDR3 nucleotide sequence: TGTGCCAGCAGTTCCCCGGGACTTTCTAACTATGGCTACACCTTC.

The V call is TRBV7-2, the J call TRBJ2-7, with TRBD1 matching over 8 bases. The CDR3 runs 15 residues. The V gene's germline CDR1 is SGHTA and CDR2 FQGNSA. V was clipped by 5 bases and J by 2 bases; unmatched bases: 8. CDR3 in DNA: TGTGCCAGCAGCCTCGGACAGGGAAGCCCCTACGAGCAGTACTTC. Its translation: CASSLGQGSPYEQYF.

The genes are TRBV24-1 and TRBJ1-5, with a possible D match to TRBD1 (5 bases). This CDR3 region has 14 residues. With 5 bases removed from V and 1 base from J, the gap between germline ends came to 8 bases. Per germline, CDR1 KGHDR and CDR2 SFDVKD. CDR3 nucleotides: TGTGCCACCAGTGGTAGGGGAAGCAATCAGCCCCAGCATTTT. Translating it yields CATSGRGSNQPQHF.

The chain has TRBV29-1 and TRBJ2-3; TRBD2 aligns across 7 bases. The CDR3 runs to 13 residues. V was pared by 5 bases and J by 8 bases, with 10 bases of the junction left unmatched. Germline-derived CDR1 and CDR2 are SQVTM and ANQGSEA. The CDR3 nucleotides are TGCAGCGTTCTAGCGGAGATCGATGGTACGCAGTATTTT. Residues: CSVLAEIDGTQYF.

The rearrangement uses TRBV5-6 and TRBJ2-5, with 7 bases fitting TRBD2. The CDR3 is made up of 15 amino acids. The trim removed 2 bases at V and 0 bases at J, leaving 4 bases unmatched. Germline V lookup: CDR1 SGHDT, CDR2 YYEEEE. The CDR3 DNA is TGTGCCAGCAGCTTCGGGACTACCTACCAAGAGACCCAGTACTTC. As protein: CASSFGTTYQETQYF. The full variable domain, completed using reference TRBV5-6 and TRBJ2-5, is DAGVTQSPTHLIKTRGQQVTLRCSPKSGHDTVSWYQQALGQGPQFIFQYYEEEERQRGNFPDRFSGHQFPNYSSELNVNALLLGDSALYLCASSFGTTYQETQYFGPGTRLLVL.

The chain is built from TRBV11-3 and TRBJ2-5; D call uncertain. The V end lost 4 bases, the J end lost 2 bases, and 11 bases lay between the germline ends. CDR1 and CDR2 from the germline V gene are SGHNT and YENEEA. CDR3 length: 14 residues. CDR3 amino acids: CASSSHRGQETQYF. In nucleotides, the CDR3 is TGTGCCAGCAGCTCCCACAGAGGTCAAGAGACCCAGTACTTC.